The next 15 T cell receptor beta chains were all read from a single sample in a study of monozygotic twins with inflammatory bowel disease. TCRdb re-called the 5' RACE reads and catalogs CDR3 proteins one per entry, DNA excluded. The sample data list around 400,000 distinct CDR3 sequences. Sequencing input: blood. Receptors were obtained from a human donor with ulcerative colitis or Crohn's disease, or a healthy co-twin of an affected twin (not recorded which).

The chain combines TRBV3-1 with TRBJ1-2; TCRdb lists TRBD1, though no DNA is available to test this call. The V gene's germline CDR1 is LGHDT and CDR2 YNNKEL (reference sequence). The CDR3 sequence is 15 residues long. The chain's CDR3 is CASSQRDRGLYGYTF.

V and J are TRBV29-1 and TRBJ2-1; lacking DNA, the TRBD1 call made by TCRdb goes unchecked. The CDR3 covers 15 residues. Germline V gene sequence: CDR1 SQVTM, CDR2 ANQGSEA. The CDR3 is CSVEKTGNAYNEQFF.

This CDR3 reads CASSLTSGSGDTQYF. The chain has TRBV11-2 and TRBJ2-3; TCRdb proposes TRBD2, but this gene call is untestable without DNA. The germline V gene encodes CDR1 SGHAT and CDR2 FQNNGV. This CDR3 spans 15 amino acids.

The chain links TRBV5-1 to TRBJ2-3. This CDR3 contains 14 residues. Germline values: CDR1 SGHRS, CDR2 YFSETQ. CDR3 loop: CASSLDHSTDTQYF.

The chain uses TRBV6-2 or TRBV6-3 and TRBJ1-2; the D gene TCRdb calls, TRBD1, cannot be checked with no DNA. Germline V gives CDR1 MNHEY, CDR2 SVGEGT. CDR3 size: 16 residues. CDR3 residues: CASSRRTGARTSGYTF.

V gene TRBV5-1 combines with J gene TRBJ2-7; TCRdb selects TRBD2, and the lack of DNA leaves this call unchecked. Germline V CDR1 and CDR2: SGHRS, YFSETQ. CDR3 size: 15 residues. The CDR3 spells CASSYGGGTIGEQYF.

The CDR3 loop reads CASRDGQETQYF. The genes are TRBV6-1 and TRBJ2-5; TCRdb selects TRBD1, and the lack of DNA leaves this call unchecked. This CDR3 is built from 12 residues. Germline-derived CDR1 and CDR2 are MNHNS and SASEGT.

CDR3 region: CASSSPGQGWDEQFF. J is TRBJ2-1 and V is TRBV5-4; TCRdb lists TRBD1, though no DNA is available to test this call. CDR1 is SGHNT, CDR2 YYREEE, per germline (reference sequence). The CDR3 runs to 15 residues.

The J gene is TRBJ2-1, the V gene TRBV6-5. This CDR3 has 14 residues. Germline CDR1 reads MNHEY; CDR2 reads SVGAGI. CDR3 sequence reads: CASSYSSVNNEQFF.

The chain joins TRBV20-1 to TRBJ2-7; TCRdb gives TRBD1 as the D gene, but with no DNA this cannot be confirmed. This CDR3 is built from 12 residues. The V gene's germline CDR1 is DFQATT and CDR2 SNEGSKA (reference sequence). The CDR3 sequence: CSAREGPYEQYF.

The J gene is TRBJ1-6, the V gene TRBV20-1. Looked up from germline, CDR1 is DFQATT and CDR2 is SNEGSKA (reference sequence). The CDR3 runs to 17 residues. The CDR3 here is CSARDMEGLVYNSPLHF.

This CDR3 reads CASSAIVGTNEKLFF. The rearrangement joins TRBV5-1 to TRBJ1-4. Germline CDR1 reads SGHRS; CDR2 reads YFSETQ. The CDR3 length is 15 residues.

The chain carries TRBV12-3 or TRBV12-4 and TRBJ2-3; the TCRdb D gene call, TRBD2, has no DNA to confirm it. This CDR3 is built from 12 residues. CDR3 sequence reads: CASSLGAGPYTF.

The CDR3 spells CASSLGPGHNQPQHF. The chain recombines TRBV28 with TRBJ1-5. Germline V gives CDR1 MDHEN, CDR2 SYDVKM. The CDR3 spans 15 residues. Full variable domain (rest looked up from reference TRBV28 and TRBJ1-5): DVKVTQSSRYLVKRTGEKVFLECVQDMDHENMFWYRQDPGLGLRLIYFSYDVKMKEKGDIPEGYSVSREKKERFSLILESASTNQTSMYLCASSLGPGHNQPQHFGDGTRLSIL.

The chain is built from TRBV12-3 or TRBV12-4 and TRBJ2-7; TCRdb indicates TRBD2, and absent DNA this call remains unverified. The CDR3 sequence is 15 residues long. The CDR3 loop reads CASSLSWTSRYEQYF.